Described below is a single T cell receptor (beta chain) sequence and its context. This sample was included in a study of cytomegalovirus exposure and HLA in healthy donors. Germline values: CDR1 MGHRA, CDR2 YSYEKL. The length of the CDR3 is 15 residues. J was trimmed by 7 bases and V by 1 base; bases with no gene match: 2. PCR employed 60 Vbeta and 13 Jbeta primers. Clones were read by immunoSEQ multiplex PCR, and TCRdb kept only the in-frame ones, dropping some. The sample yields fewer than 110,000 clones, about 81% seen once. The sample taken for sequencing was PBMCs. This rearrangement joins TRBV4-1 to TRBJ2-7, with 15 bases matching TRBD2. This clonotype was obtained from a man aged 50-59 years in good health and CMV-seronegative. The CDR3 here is CASSQGTSGRGEQYF. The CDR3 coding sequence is TGCGCCAGCAGCCAAGGGACTAGCGGGAGGGGTGAGCAGTACTTC.